This record concerns one TCR beta chain sequence. What it binds is unknown. This record comes from a study of graft-versus-host responses after intestinal transplantation. Study-level information: Each of the recipients got a multivisceral, liver-intestinal, or isolated intestinal transplant. Anti-thymocyte globulin served as induction for all recipients, who then took tacrolimus and steroids for approximately three years.

After removal of 10 bases from V and 4 bases from J, the junction contained 8 bases not matched to a gene. The CDR3 loop spans 13 amino acids. Germline CDR1 reads KGHSH; CDR2 reads LQKENI. This table comes from immunoSEQ multiplex PCR, and its TCRdb copy is limited to in-frame clones, with some not included. In the table there are about 85,000 clones, roughly four fifths of which are singletons. Material: unstimulated CD4+ T cells sorted from spleen or lymph node cells, obtained before intestinal transplant. The sequence came from a human donor who received an intestinal transplant. The chain employs TRBV18 and TRBJ2-5; 8 nucleotides agree with TRBD1. The CDR3 DNA sequence: TGTGCCACCCTCCGGACAGGGAGAGAGACCCAGTACTTC. Protein sequence: CATLRTGRETQYF.